Below are 18 T cell receptor beta chains sequenced from a single sample in a study of cytotoxic CD8 clonotypes in ibrutinib-treated CLL. TCRdb keeps only in-frame clones here, not all; method: immunoSEQ multiplex PCR. The repertoire holds over 130,000 clones, with 65% to 85% as singletons. The source was PBMCs, collected after 36 months of ibrutinib treatment. Receptor source: a human donor with chronic lymphocytic leukemia.

The V gene is TRBV7-8, the J gene TRBJ1-1; 8 bases line up with TRBD1. The CDR3 has 14 amino acids. Germline V gene lookup returns CDR1 SGHVS and CDR2 FQNEAQ. V trimming: 5 bases; J trimming: 6 bases; junction bases outside the gene matches: 8. The CDR3 loop is CASSQYRGKSEAFF. As DNA, the CDR3 is TGTGCCAGCAGCCAGTACAGGGGGAAGTCTGAAGCTTTCTTT.

V gene TRBV5-1 combines with J gene TRBJ2-3; 11 bases align to TRBD2. V shed 4 bases and J 10 bases; nucleotides not matched to a gene: 11. Germline V gene sequence: CDR1 SGHRS, CDR2 YFSETQ. The CDR3 consists of 15 residues. CDR3 in amino acids: CASSPWTSGLGSQYF. DNA of the CDR3: TGCGCCAGCAGCCCCTGGACTAGCGGGTTGGGGTCGCAGTATTTT.

This chain joins TRBV5-6 and TRBJ2-7; D perhaps matches TRBD1 (6 bases). The length of the CDR3 is 13 residues. CDR1 and CDR2 from the germline V gene are SGHDT and YYEEEE. V was pared by 7 bases and J by 4 bases, with 15 bases between. The CDR3 DNA reads TGTGCCAGCCTAGGAACAGGGATGTACGAGCAGTACTTC. Translating gives CASLGTGMYEQYF.

V gene TRBV10-2 combines with J gene TRBJ2-5; no firm D call. CDR3 size: 13 residues. CDR1 WSHSY and CDR2 SAAADI come from the germline V gene. V lost 3 bases to trimming and J lost 2 bases, with 7 bases between them. The CDR3 reads CASSEALQETQYF. The CDR3 region has the DNA TGCGCCAGCAGTGAAGCCCTACAAGAGACCCAGTACTTC.

About this clone: A junction end diverges from the germline sequence, so it may reflect a read error. The V call is TRBV7-2, the J call TRBJ2-1; D possibly corresponds to TRBD2 (6 bases). Germline V gene lookup returns CDR1 SGHTA and CDR2 FQGNSA. This CDR3 is built from 15 residues. In DNA form, the CDR3 reads TGTGCCAGCAGCTCAACCCGGGCTAGCGTCGGTCTTGGGGTCTTC. Its translation is CASSSTRASVGLGVF.

V usage is TRBV19 and J usage is TRBJ1-3; D remains ambiguous. The V gene lost 7 bases and the J gene lost 0 bases, with 10 bases spanning the gap. The CDR3 is 14 residues long. Germline loops: CDR1 LNHDA, CDR2 SQIVND (reference sequence). CDR3 sequence (DNA): TGTGCCAGTAATACCGGCGACTCTGGAAACACCATATATTTT. It is translated as CASNTGDSGNTIYF.

The chain uses TRBV19 and TRBJ1-5, with no clear D. Trimming removed 7 bases from V and 5 bases from J, with 12 bases in between. This CDR3 has 13 amino acids. Germline CDR1 reads LNHDA; CDR2 reads SQIVND (reference sequence). In DNA, the CDR3 is TGTGCCAGTAATGGCGGACCGGATCAGCCCCAGCATTTT. Translated, it gives CASNGGPDQPQHF. The variable domain in full, completed from reference TRBV19 and TRBJ1-5, reads DGGITQSPKYLFRKEGQNVTLSCEQNLNHDAMYWYRQDPGQGLRLIYYSQIVNDFQKGDIAEGYSVSREKKESFPLTVTSAQKNPTAFYLCASNGGPDQPQHFGDGTRLSIL.

The V and J genes are TRBV27 and TRBJ1-2; TRBD1 agrees at 10 bases. Germline V gene lookup returns CDR1 MNHEY and CDR2 SMNVEV (reference sequence). J lost 5 bases, V lost 4 bases, and 4 bases had no gene match. The CDR3 length is 14 residues. CDR3 sequence (DNA): TGTGCCAGCAGTTCCTGGACAGGGGGGTATGGCTACACCTTC. It yields the protein CASSSWTGGYGYTF.

The rearrangement links TRBV5-6 to TRBJ2-3; TRBD2 agrees at 12 bases. Trimming took 2 bases from V and 1 from J; bases not matched to a gene: 2. CDR1 and CDR2 from the germline V gene are SGHDT and YYEEEE. This CDR3 comprises 16 residues. In DNA, the CDR3 is TGTGCCAGCAGCTTACTAGCGGGAGGCCGCACAGATACGCAGTATTTT. It yields the protein CASSLLAGGRTDTQYF.

This clone was counted a few times. The chain combines TRBV28 with TRBJ1-6; TRBD1 might be the D (5 bases). CDR3 length: 14 residues. Germline CDR1 and CDR2: MDHEN and SYDVKM. Trimming cost V 6 bases and J 6 bases, with 12 bases left between them. CDR3 in DNA: TGTGCCAGCAGGGTAGAGGGGACTAATTCACCCCTCCACTTT. Amino acids: CASRVEGTNSPLHF.

V is TRBV4-1 and J is TRBJ2-7; D gene ambiguous. The germline V gene encodes CDR1 MGHRA and CDR2 YSYEKL. The CDR3 spans 14 residues. Trimming left V 4 bases short and J 6 bases short, with 16 bases between. The CDR3 nucleotides are TGCGCCAGCAGCCGCGGAGAAGGCTCTCCCGAGCAGTACTTC. Protein product: CASSRGEGSPEQYF.

The V call is TRBV7-9, the J call TRBJ2-7; 8 nucleotides match TRBD2. Germline CDR1 SEHNR, CDR2 FQNEAQ (reference sequence). The CDR3 is 14 residues long. With V trimmed by 5 bases and J by 4 bases, 7 bases remained unmatched. CDR3 nucleotides: TGTGCCAGCAGCCCCCCCGGGGGGGCTTACGAGCAGTACTTC. This sequence encodes CASSPPGGAYEQYF.

The sample holds one count of this clone. The chain joins TRBV30 to TRBJ2-7; TRBD1 is a possible D gene (6 bases). CDR1 GTSNPN and CDR2 SVGIG come from the germline V gene (reference sequence). The V end was cut by 0 bases, the J end by 2 bases, with 11 bases between. The CDR3 sequence is 14 residues long. The CDR3 bases are TGTGCCTGGAGTGTCACAGGGTCCACCTACGAGCAGTACTTC. Protein product: CAWSVTGSTYEQYF.

The rearrangement uses TRBV11-2 and TRBJ2-2; 7 bases are a match to TRBD1. This CDR3 spans 16 amino acids. The germline V gene encodes CDR1 SGHAT and CDR2 FQNNGV. With V trimmed by 6 bases and J by 0 bases, 7 bases remained unmatched. In nucleotides, the CDR3 is TGTGCCAGCAGAAAGACCGGGACAGCGAACACCGGGGAGCTGTTTTTT. It specifies CASRKTGTANTGELFF.

The gene calls are TRBV5-1 and TRBJ1-2, with 10 positions matching TRBD1. The CDR3 is 14 amino acids. The ends lost 2 bases at V and 3 bases at J; junction bases unmatched: 1. CDR1 is SGHRS, CDR2 YFSETQ, per germline. The CDR3 sequence: CASSFGTGDYGYTF. The DNA for the CDR3 is TGCGCCAGCAGCTTCGGGACAGGGGACTATGGCTACACCTTC.

The chain links TRBV2 to TRBJ2-1, with unresolved D. This CDR3 spans 14 amino acids. Trimming pared 9 bases from V and 0 bases from J, leaving 12 bases between. Germline V lookup: CDR1 SNHLY, CDR2 FYNNEI. The CDR3 reads CASQSLSSYNEQFF. Here the CDR3 DNA reads TGTGCCAGTCAAAGTTTATCCTCCTACAATGAGCAGTTCTTC.

The chain uses TRBV5-1 and TRBJ1-1; 11 bases fit TRBD1. The CDR3 runs to 15 residues. Germline CDR1 reads SGHRS; CDR2 reads YFSETQ. J was trimmed by 5 bases and V by 4 bases; bases with no gene match: 7. CDR3 nucleotide sequence: TGCGCCAGCAGCGCCTGGACAGGGGGCAAAACTGAAGCTTTCTTT. It yields the protein CASSAWTGGKTEAFF. Drawing the rest from reference TRBV5-1 and TRBJ1-1, the complete variable domain is KAGVTQTPRYLIKTRGQQVTLSCSPISGHRSVSWYQQTPGQGLQFLFEYFSETQRNKGNFPGRFSGRQFSNSRSEMNVSTLELGDSALYLCASSAWTGGKTEAFFGQGTRLTVV.

The gene calls are TRBV2 and TRBJ2-3, with TRBD2 identical over 12 bases. V shed 7 bases, J shed 5 bases, and the junction held 4 bases outside the gene matches. Germline CDR1 and CDR2: SNHLY and FYNNEI. This CDR3 is built from 14 residues. The DNA of the CDR3 is TGTGCCAGCACCCCGGGACTAGCGGGAGATACGCAGTATTTT. Translation gives CASTPGLAGDTQYF.